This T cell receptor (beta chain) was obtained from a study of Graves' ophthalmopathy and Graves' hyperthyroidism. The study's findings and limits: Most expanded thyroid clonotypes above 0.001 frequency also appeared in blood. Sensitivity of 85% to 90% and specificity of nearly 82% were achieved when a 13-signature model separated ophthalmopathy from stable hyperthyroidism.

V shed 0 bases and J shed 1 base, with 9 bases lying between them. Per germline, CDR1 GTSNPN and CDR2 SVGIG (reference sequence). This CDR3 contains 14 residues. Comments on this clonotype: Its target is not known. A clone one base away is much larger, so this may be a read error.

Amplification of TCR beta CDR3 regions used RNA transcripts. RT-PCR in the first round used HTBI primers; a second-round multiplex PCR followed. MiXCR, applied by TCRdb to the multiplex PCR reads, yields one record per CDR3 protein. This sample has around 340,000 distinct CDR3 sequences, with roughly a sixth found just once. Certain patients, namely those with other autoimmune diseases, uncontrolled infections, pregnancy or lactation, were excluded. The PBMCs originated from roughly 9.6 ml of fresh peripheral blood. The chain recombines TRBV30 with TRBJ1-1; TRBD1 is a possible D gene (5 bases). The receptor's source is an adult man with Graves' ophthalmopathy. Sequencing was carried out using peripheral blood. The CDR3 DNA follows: TGTGCCTGGAGTGTACAGGTATCGAACACTGAAGCTTTCTTT. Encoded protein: CAWSVQVSNTEAFF.